The text below deals with one TCR beta chain. Its target is unknown. Germline CDR1 is SNHLY and CDR2 is FYNNEI. CDR3 length equals 17 residues. Trimming pared 6 bases from V and 0 bases from J, leaving 18 bases between. This sample is drawn from a study of T cell clones after liver transplantation. As for the study in general: Third-party-reactive TCRbeta sequences from pre-transplant mixed lymphocyte reactions served as antigen-independent comparators. At least one year of complete immunosuppression withdrawal without enzymes over twice normal defined tolerance. Study-wide results and limits: In 5 of 8 subjects, circulating graft-donor-reactive CD4 TCRbeta sequences fell significantly after transplant.

Some clones are missing from TCRdb's copy, which holds only in-frame ones; the method was immunoSEQ multiplex PCR. The sample consists of roughly 49,000 clones, 55% to 85% of them appearing once. This specimen consisted of CD4+ T cells from blood, obtained more than 52 months after liver transplant. The rearrangement joins TRBV2 to TRBJ1-5; D uncertain. This TCR derives from a human patient who received a liver transplant. The graft donor may have given rise to some T cells. Here the CDR3 DNA reads TGTGCCAGCAGCCTGCGTCGGACGGCCTATAGCAATCAGCCCCAGCATTTT. Its translation is CASSLRRTAYSNQPQHF.